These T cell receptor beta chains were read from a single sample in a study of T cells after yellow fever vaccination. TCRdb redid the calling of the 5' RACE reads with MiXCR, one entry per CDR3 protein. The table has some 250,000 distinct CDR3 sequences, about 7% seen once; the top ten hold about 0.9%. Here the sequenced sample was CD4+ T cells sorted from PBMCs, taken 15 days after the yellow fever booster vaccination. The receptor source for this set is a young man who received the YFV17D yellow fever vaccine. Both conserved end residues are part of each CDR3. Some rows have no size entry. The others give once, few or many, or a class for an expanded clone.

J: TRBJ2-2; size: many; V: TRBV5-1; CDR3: CASSSGTGDPGELFF
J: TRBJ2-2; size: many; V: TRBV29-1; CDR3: CSATGQNTGELFF
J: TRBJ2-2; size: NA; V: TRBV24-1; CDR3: CATSGQITGELFF
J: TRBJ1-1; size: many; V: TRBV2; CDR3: CASTEGGTTEAFF
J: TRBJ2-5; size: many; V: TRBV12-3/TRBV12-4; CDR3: CASTDRGLLQETQYF
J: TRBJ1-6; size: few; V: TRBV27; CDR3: CASSPWSSYNSPLHF
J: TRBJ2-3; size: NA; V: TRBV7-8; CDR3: CASSLDVAQYF
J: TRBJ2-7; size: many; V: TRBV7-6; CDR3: CASSAVSGSSNEQYF
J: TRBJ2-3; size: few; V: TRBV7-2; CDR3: CASSQLAPSTDTQYF
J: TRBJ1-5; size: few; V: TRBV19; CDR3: CASSREYSNQPQHF
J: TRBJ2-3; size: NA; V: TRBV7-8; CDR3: CASSQGGQGTDTQYF
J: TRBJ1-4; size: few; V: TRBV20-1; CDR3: CSAEGVSRGEKLFF
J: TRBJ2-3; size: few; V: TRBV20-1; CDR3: CSARNPTGGAARDTQYF
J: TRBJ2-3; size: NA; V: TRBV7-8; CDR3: CASSVSSGGPADTQYF
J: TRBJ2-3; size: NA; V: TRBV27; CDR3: CASSLGATLLAGVADTQYF